A selection of T cell receptor beta chains follows, all from one sample in a study of cytomegalovirus exposure and HLA in healthy donors. Libraries were prepared by immunoSEQ multiplex PCR; TCRdb keeps only in-frame clonotypes and omits some of them. The sample is made up of tens of thousands of clones, and the top ten hold roughly 1.5% of it. The sequenced material came from PBMCs. These receptors originate from an older woman in good health and CMV-seronegative. Both conserved end residues are part of each CDR3.

v_gene: TRBV19
CDR3aa: CASAPPGQGGREQYF

v_gene: TRBV6-5
CDR3aa: CASSRDRGENIQYF

v_gene: TRBV7-9
CDR3aa: CASSLRGRQGTEAFF

v_gene: TRBV5-1
CDR3aa: CASSVTSGGSYEQYF

v_gene: TRBV19
CDR3aa: CASSLRQGANEAFF

v_gene: TRBV19
CDR3aa: CASSIGQGTHNEQFF

v_gene: TRBV7-2
CDR3aa: CASSPYIPRDYGYTF

v_gene: TRBV5-1
CDR3aa: CASSPGQNYGYTF

v_gene: TRBV27
CDR3aa: CASSSNSGGYTF

v_gene: TRBV28
CDR3aa: CASILAGAYNEQFF